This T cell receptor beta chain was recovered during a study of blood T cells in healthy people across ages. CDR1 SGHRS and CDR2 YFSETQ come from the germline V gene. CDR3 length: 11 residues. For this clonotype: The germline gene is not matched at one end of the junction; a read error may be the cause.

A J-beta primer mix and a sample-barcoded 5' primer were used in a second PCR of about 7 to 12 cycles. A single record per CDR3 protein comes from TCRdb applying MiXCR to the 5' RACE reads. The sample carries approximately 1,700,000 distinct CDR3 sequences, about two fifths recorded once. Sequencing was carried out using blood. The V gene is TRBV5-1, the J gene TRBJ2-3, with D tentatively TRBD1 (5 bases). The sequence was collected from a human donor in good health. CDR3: CASSQTDMQYF. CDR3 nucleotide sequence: TGCGCCAGCAGCCAGACAGATATGCAGTATTTT.